The entry below gives a single T cell receptor beta chain sequence along with its context. This sample is drawn from a study of T cell changes during pregnancy in multiple sclerosis. Only in-frame clones appear in the TCRdb table, and some are missing; sequencing was by immunoSEQ multiplex PCR. The sample includes about 40,000 clones, about 87% of them seen just once. Trimming stripped 0 bases from V and 1 base from J, with 6 bases between. The CDR3 is made up of 14 amino acids. Germline values: CDR1 LNHNV, CDR2 YYDKDF (reference sequence). The sequence was obtained from a female donor in good health, enrolled as a control in a pregnancy study. The starting material was peripheral blood, obtained in the first trimester of pregnancy. The V call is TRBV15, the J call TRBJ1-1; D unclear. The CDR3 protein is CATSRDAENTEAFF. CDR3 DNA: TGTGCCACCAGCAGAGACGCGGAGAACACTGAAGCTTTCTTT.